A single TCR beta chain is shown here with its context. Original handling: Reference gene primer amplification yielded estimated nucleated cell counts. Method: immunoSEQ multiplex PCR; TCRdb's copy keeps in-frame clones and lacks some. V, J and clone size are taken as reported in that table, and D and trimming were inferred from the DNA itself. The sample shows about 110,000 clones, 84% of them seen only once. This entry comes from a study of blood T cell repertoires in COVID-19. The wider study: Acute-phase and convalescent COVID-19 samples originated in the United States, Italy and Spain.

CDR1 is MDHEN, CDR2 SYDVKM, per germline. V was pared by 5 bases and J by 7 bases, with 20 bases between. The CDR3 totals 15 residues. This rearrangement joins TRBV28 to TRBJ1-1; D is unclear. The source of this sequence is a human donor in a cohort sampled during active COVID-19. The sequencing input was peripheral blood. CDR3 DNA sequence: TGTGCCAGCAGTCTTCTAAGTATCGAGATCGGTGAAGCTTTCTTT. It is translated as CASSLLSIEIGEAFF.